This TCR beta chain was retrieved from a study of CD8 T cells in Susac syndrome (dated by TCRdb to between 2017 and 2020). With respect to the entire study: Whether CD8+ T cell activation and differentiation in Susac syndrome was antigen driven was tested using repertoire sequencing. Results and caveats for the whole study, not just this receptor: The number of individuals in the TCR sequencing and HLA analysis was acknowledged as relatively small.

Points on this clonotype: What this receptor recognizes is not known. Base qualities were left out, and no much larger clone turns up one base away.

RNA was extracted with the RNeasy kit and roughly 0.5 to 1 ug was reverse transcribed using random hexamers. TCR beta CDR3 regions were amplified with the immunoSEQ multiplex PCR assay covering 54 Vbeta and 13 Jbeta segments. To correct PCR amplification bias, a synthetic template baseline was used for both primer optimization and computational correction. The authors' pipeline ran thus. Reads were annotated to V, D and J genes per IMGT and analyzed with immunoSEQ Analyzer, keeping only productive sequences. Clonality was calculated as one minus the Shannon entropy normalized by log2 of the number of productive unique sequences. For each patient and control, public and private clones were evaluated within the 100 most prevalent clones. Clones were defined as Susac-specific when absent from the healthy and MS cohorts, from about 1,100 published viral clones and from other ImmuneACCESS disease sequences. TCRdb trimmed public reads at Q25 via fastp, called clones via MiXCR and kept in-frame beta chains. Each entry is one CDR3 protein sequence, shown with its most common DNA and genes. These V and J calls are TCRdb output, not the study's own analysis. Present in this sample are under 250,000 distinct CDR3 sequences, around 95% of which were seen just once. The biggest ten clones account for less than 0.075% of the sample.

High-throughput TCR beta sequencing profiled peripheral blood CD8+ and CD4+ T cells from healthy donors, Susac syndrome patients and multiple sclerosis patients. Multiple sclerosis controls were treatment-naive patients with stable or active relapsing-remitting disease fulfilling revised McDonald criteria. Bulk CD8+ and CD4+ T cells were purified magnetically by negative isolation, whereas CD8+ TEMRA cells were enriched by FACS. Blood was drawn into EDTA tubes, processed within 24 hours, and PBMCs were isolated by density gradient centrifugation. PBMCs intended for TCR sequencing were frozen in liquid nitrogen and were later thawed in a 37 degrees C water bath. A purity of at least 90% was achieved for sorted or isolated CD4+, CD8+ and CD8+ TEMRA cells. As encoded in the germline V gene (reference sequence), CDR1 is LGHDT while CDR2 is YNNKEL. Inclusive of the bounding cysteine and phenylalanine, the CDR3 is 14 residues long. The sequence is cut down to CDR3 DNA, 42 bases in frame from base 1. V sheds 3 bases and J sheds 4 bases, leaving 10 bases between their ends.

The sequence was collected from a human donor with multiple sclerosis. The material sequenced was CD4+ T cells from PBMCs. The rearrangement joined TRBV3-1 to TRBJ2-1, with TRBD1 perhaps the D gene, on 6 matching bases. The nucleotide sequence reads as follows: TGTGCCAGCAGCCACCGGGACAAGTACAATGAGCAGTTCTTC. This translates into CASSHRDKYNEQFF.